These 15 T cell receptor beta chains share one sample of origin, sequenced in a study of cytomegalovirus exposure and HLA in healthy donors. It was with 60 Vbeta and 13 Jbeta primers that the PCR ran. TCRdb's copy holds only in-frame clones and misses some; the assay was immunoSEQ multiplex PCR. The table includes approximately 160,000 clones, about four fifths detected once. The sequencing sample was made of PBMCs. The receptors come from a male donor in good health and CMV-seropositive.

The chain is built from TRBV5-6 and TRBJ2-1; 7 nucleotides agree with TRBD2. The CDR3 covers 16 residues. J gave up 7 bases and V 6 bases, and 16 bases lay outside the gene matches. CDR1 is SGHDT, CDR2 YYEEEE, per germline. The CDR3 coding sequence is TGTGCCAGCACCCCAAATCCGGGGGGAACCCCGAATGAGCAGTTCTTC. This gives the protein CASTPNPGGTPNEQFF.

CDR3 DNA sequence: TGTGCCAGCAGTGAAGACAGAGCTAACTATGGCTACACCTTC. It translates to CASSEDRANYGYTF. The J gene is TRBJ1-2, the V gene TRBV6-1; D remains unclear. This CDR3 has 14 amino acids. With 1 base removed from V and 0 bases from J, the gap between germline ends came to 6 bases. Germline V gene sequence: CDR1 MNHNS, CDR2 SASEGT.

CDR3 region: CAWSVETSGEHYEQYF. DNA for the CDR3: TGTGCCTGGAGTGTGGAGACTAGCGGGGAGCACTACGAGCAGTACTTC. The V and J genes are TRBV30 and TRBJ2-7; 11 bases fit TRBD2. The V gene end was trimmed by 0 bases and the J gene end by 3 bases; junction bases not matched to a gene: 7. The CDR3 extends over 16 amino acids. Germline V gene data show CDR1 as GTSNPN and CDR2 as SVGIG (reference sequence).

In this sample, this clone turned up a few times. This chain links TRBV5-6 with TRBJ1-5; D is unresolved. The CDR3 runs to 13 residues. The V gene lost 3 bases and the J gene lost 4 bases, with 8 bases spanning the gap. Germline V gene data show CDR1 as SGHDT and CDR2 as YYEEEE. As DNA, the CDR3 is TGTGCCAGCAGCTCCGGCGGAAATCAGCCCCAGCATTTT. This codes for CASSSGGNQPQHF.

The chain combines TRBV11-2 with TRBJ2-5; D gene unclear. The V gene's germline CDR1 is SGHAT and CDR2 FQNNGV. The CDR3 totals 12 residues. Trimming removed 10 bases from V and 1 base from J, with 10 bases in between. The CDR3 protein is CATRLSQETQYF. For the CDR3, the DNA is TGTGCCACCCGTTTGAGCCAAGAGACCCAGTACTTC.

The chain links TRBV6-1 to TRBJ1-6; 7 bases match TRBD1. CDR3 length: 12 residues. Losses at the gene ends were 10 bases for V and 9 bases for J; bases not matched to a gene: 6. CDR1 and CDR2 (germline): MNHNS, SASEGT. This CDR3 reads CATWAGGSPLHF. In DNA, the CDR3 is TGTGCCACCTGGGCAGGGGGTTCACCCCTCCACTTT.

The chain is built from TRBV5-5 and TRBJ1-1, with 7 positions matching TRBD1. Germline-derived CDR1 and CDR2 are SGHKS and YYEKEE (reference sequence). With V trimmed by 4 bases and J by 4 bases, 7 bases remained unmatched. The CDR3 covers 14 residues. The DNA of the CDR3 is TGTGCCAGCAGCAAATGGGGACAGTCCACTGAAGCTTTCTTT. Its translation: CASSKWGQSTEAFF.

The chain recombines TRBV6-1 with TRBJ1-5; D is ambiguous. CDR1 and CDR2 (germline): MNHNS, SASEGT. The CDR3 has 13 amino acids. The ends were cut back, 3 bases at V and 10 bases at J, with 13 bases in the middle. Written as DNA, the CDR3 is TGTGCCAGCAGTGACCTAATTGCCCGCCCCCAGCATTTT. Protein product: CASSDLIARPQHF.

This clone was recorded a few times. The chain employs TRBV7-9 and TRBJ1-4; tentative D call: TRBD1 (5 bases). Germline-derived CDR1 and CDR2 are SEHNR and FQNEAQ (reference sequence). The CDR3 loop spans 14 amino acids. Deletions cut 6 bases from V and 6 bases from J, with 14 bases between. As DNA, the CDR3 is TGTGCCAGCAGGCAGGGTCTGGAAGATGAAAAACTGTTTTTT. As protein: CASRQGLEDEKLFF.

This chain connects TRBV30 to TRBJ2-2; D gene uncertain. The CDR3 extends over 13 amino acids. Trimming pared 1 base from V and 6 bases from J, leaving 9 bases between. Germline V gene data show CDR1 as GTSNPN and CDR2 as SVGIG (reference sequence). This CDR3 reads CAWSGSRSGELFF. CDR3 nucleotides: TGTGCCTGGAGTGGCAGTCGTTCCGGGGAGCTGTTTTTT.

This chain uses TRBV11-2 with TRBJ2-1, with 8 bases fitting TRBD1. The V segment lost 8 bases and the J segment 5 bases; nucleotides outside the gene matches: 8. Germline V gene lookup returns CDR1 SGHAT and CDR2 FQNNGV. CDR3 size: 14 residues. CDR3 DNA: TGTGCCAGCCGACCGACAGGGGAGCACAATGAGCAGTTCTTC. Translation gives CASRPTGEHNEQFF.

This clone was counted a few times. The rearrangement links TRBV13 to TRBJ1-3; D might be TRBD1 (6 bases). CDR1 PRHDT and CDR2 FYEKMQ come from the germline V gene (reference sequence). Trimming removed 5 bases from V and 2 bases from J, with 10 bases in between. The CDR3 sequence is 14 residues long. CDR3 region: CASSPRGTGNTIYF. Written as DNA, the CDR3 is TGTGCCAGCAGCCCTAGGGGGACTGGAAACACCATATATTTT.

The rearrangement uses TRBV11-2 and TRBJ2-7; TRBD1 aligns across 8 bases. This CDR3 spans 14 amino acids. From germline, CDR1 is SGHAT and CDR2 FQNNGV. Trimming at V came to 5 bases and at J to 0 bases, leaving 3 bases not matched to a gene. CDR3 amino acids: CASSQTGASYEQYF. The CDR3 coding sequence is TGTGCCAGCAGCCAGACAGGGGCCTCCTACGAGCAGTACTTC. Full variable domain (remainder filled in from reference TRBV11-2 and TRBJ2-7): EAGVAQSPRYKIIEKRQSVAFWCNPISGHATLYWYQQILGQGPKLLIQFQNNGVVDDSQLPKDRFSAERLKGVDSTLKIQPAKLEDSAVYLCASSQTGASYEQYFGPGTRLTVT.

This chain joins TRBV29-1 and TRBJ2-1, with 16 bases lining up with TRBD2. Germline CDR1 SQVTM, CDR2 ANQGSEA. The CDR3 runs to 16 residues. J gave up 7 bases and V 6 bases, and 9 bases lay outside the gene matches. DNA of the CDR3: TGCAGCGTGGGGGGACTAGCGGGGGGGGGTCCTAATGAGCAGTTCTTC. This codes for CSVGGLAGGGPNEQFF.

The chain recombines TRBV14 with TRBJ1-1; no reliable D call. V lost 0 bases and J lost 3, with 11 bases in between. CDR1 is SGHDN, CDR2 FVKESK, per germline. CDR3 length: 15 residues. Here the CDR3 DNA reads TGTGCCAGCAGCCAAGATCGGGGTGGATACACTGAAGCTTTCTTT. It codes for CASSQDRGGYTEAFF.